This T cell receptor beta chain was sequenced for a study of blood T cell repertoires in COVID-19. Study summary: There were acute and convalescent COVID-19 samples, and they came from the United States, Italy and Spain.

Original analysis: The assay estimated nucleated cells by amplifying reference gene primers. The method was immunoSEQ multiplex PCR; TCRdb's version includes in-frame clones alone and lacks a portion of them. The DNA was the basis for D and trimming; V, J and clone size are from that table. The repertoire holds 94,000 or so clones, around nine tenths seen once, with around 8.1% in the top ten. Germline V lookup: CDR1 SEHNR, CDR2 FQNEAQ (reference sequence). V was shortened by 5 bases and J by 2 bases, with 3 bases between the two germline ends. CDR3 length: 11 amino acids. V usage is TRBV7-9 and J usage is TRBJ1-1; D is unclear. The TCR was taken from a woman aged 70 to 79 with acute or convalescent COVID-19. Sample: peripheral blood. The CDR3 loop is CASSINTEAFF. DNA for the CDR3: TGTGCCAGCAGCATAAACACTGAAGCTTTCTTT.